This paragraph reports one TCR beta chain. The sample comes from a study of blood T cell repertoires in COVID-19. TCRdb keeps only in-frame clones here, not all; method: immunoSEQ multiplex PCR. The sample lists about 230,000 clones; 84% were seen once. Trimming cost V 6 bases and J 0 bases, with 9 bases left between them. The CDR3 length is 13 residues. Germline assignment: CDR1 MNHEY and CDR2 SVGAGI. The source of this sequence is a woman of 80 years or more with active or convalescent COVID-19. Sequencing input: peripheral blood. The V call is TRBV6-5, the J call TRBJ2-7; D gene ambiguous. CDR3 DNA sequence: TGTGCCAGCAGACCTCATAGCTCCTACGAGCAGTACTTC. Its translation is CASRPHSSYEQYF.